The 28 T cell receptor beta chains in this list originate from one sample, sequenced in a study of cytomegalovirus exposure and HLA in healthy donors. 13 Jbeta primers and 60 Vbeta primers were used for the PCR. Assay used: immunoSEQ multiplex PCR; TCRdb lists only in-frame clones, some missing. Its listing shows some 55,000 clones. The sequencing input was PBMCs. These receptors originate from a middle-aged woman in good health and CMV-seronegative.

V usage is TRBV7-6 and J usage is TRBJ2-5; 7 bases agree with TRBD2. Germline assignment: CDR1 SGHVS and CDR2 FNYEAQ. V lost 11 bases and J lost 7; bases outside the gene matches: 16. CDR3 length: 14 residues. DNA for the CDR3: TGTGCCGGATCCTTAGCGGGCCCCCATGCGACCCAGTACTTC. Its translation: CAGSLAGPHATQYF.

The V gene is TRBV29-1, the J gene TRBJ1-1; D is possibly TRBD1 (6 bases). The V end was cut by 6 bases, the J end by 11 bases, with 28 bases between. The germline CDR1 and CDR2 sequences are SQVTM and ANQGSEA. CDR3 length equals 15 residues. The CDR3 DNA reads TGCAGCGTGCCTGATTCCGCCACGACAGGCGAAGGGGCTTTCTTT. Translated: CSVPDSATTGEGAFF.

This sequence joins TRBV28 and TRBJ2-3, with 9 bases matching TRBD2. Germline values: CDR1 MDHEN, CDR2 SYDVKM. Unmatched junction bases numbered 6, after V lost 5 bases and J lost 3 bases. The CDR3 contains 15 residues. The CDR3 region has the DNA TGTGCCAGCAGTCCGCGGGGGGGCGTAACAGATACGCAGTATTTT. Translating it yields CASSPRGGVTDTQYF.

V and J are TRBV27 and TRBJ1-1; 7 nucleotides agree with TRBD1. The V segment lost 4 bases and the J segment 6 bases; nucleotides outside the gene matches: 11. Germline CDR1 MNHEY, CDR2 SMNVEV (reference sequence). The CDR3 spans 15 residues. This CDR3 reads CASSSTPRQGAEAFF. CDR3 coding DNA: TGTGCCAGCAGTTCCACCCCGAGGCAGGGGGCTGAAGCTTTCTTT.

The V and J genes are TRBV28 and TRBJ1-1; D gene unclear. CDR3 length equals 15 residues. V was shortened by 3 bases and J by 0 bases, with 11 bases between the two germline ends. Germline-derived CDR1 and CDR2 are MDHEN and SYDVKM. CDR3: CASSLRVSMNTEAFF. DNA of the CDR3: TGTGCCAGCAGTTTGCGGGTCAGCATGAACACTGAAGCTTTCTTT.

This chain links TRBV18 with TRBJ1-1; perhaps TRBD1 as D (5 bases). This CDR3 is 15 amino acids long. Germline V gives CDR1 KGHSH, CDR2 LQKENI. Trimming stripped 2 bases from V and 0 bases from J, with 10 bases between. CDR3 protein: CASSPNPGMNTEAFF. CDR3 bases: TGTGCCAGCTCACCAAATCCAGGGATGAACACTGAAGCTTTCTTT.

V is TRBV11-3 and J is TRBJ2-2, with TRBD2 as a possible D gene (5 bases). V lost 7 bases and J lost 5, with 17 bases in between. The germline gives CDR1 SGHNT, CDR2 YENEEA. This CDR3 spans 15 amino acids. DNA for the CDR3: TGTGCCAGCACCCCGGGTACACCGGGGACCGGGGAGCTGTTTTTT. Translating gives CASTPGTPGTGELFF.

The chain combines TRBV5-1 with TRBJ1-1, with unresolved D. Germline-derived CDR1 and CDR2 are SGHRS and YFSETQ. Trimming stripped 1 base from V and 2 bases from J, with 6 bases between. This CDR3 spans 13 amino acids. CDR3 nucleotides: TGCGCCAGCAGCTTGTCTATTAACACTGAAGCTTTCTTT. It yields the protein CASSLSINTEAFF.

The CDR3 region has the DNA TGCAGTACAATCAGGGATGGCTACACCTTC. Its translation: CSTIRDGYTF. This sequence joins TRBV20-1 and TRBJ1-2; a possible D gene is TRBD1 (5 bases). Germline loops: CDR1 DFQATT, CDR2 SNEGSKA (reference sequence). The CDR3 runs 10 residues. Trimming removed 8 bases at V and 6 bases at J, with 10 bases between.

The chain employs TRBV19 and TRBJ2-3; D is possibly TRBD2 (6 bases). The CDR3 sequence is 14 residues long. Trimming took off 6 bases at V and 4 bases at J, with 14 bases between the two ends. From germline, CDR1 is LNHDA and CDR2 SQIVND (reference sequence). The CDR3 DNA reads as TGTGCCAGTAGCCCCCGGGAGACCGCAGATACGCAGTATTTT. This sequence encodes CASSPRETADTQYF.

The rearrangement joins TRBV14 to TRBJ1-2; perhaps TRBD1 as D (5 bases). The germline V and J ends were trimmed by 0 bases and 1 base, with 15 bases remaining between them. This CDR3 has 17 residues. Germline CDR1 is SGHDN and CDR2 is FVKESK. The CDR3 loop reads CASSQDYVWRGNYGYTF. The CDR3, as DNA: TGTGCCAGCAGCCAAGATTACGTTTGGAGGGGTAACTATGGCTACACCTTC.

The rearrangement uses TRBV6-6 and TRBJ1-6; D is unresolved. Trimming removed 6 bases from V and 0 bases from J, with 12 bases in between. CDR1 is MNHNY, CDR2 SVGAGI, per germline (reference sequence). This CDR3 region has 16 residues. The CDR3 region has the DNA TGTGCCAGCAGATCCGAAGGGAGCTCCTATAATTCACCCCTCCACTTT. Amino acid sequence: CASRSEGSSYNSPLHF.

The chain employs TRBV6-5 and TRBJ1-5; the D is unclear. V was shortened by 6 bases and J by 6 bases, with 12 bases between the two germline ends. The germline CDR1 and CDR2 sequences are MNHEY and SVGAGI. CDR3 length: 13 residues. CDR3 sequence: CASSNTVSQPQHF. The CDR3 DNA is TGTGCCAGCAGCAACACAGTCAGTCAGCCCCAGCATTTT.

CDR3 DNA: TGTGCCAGCACGGGACAGGGCGACGAGCAGTACTTC. Encoded protein: CASTGQGDEQYF. The chain employs TRBV2 and TRBJ2-7; TRBD1 agrees at 9 bases. The CDR3 totals 12 residues. The V gene's germline CDR1 is SNHLY and CDR2 FYNNEI. J gave up 5 bases and V 7 bases, and 3 bases lay outside the gene matches.

This chain links TRBV28 with TRBJ2-3; 9 bases are a match to TRBD1. V lost 7 bases and J lost 2; bases outside the gene matches: 4. CDR1 is MDHEN and CDR2 is SYDVKM in the germline V gene. The CDR3 loop spans 14 amino acids. As DNA, the CDR3 is TGTGCCAGCACCTGGGACAGGGCCACAGATACGCAGTATTTT. This codes for CASTWDRATDTQYF. Full variable domain (remainder filled in from reference TRBV28 and TRBJ2-3): DVKVTQSSRYLVKRTGEKVFLECVQDMDHENMFWYRQDPGLGLRLIYFSYDVKMKEKGDIPEGYSVSREKKERFSLILESASTNQTSMYLCASTWDRATDTQYFGPGTRLTVL.

This chain uses TRBV2 with TRBJ2-7; a weak D match, TRBD1 (7 bases). V gave up 6 bases and J gave up 2 bases, with 17 bases separating them. Germline values: CDR1 SNHLY, CDR2 FYNNEI. The CDR3 totals 15 residues. CDR3 in amino acids: CASREGWDSAYEQYF. For the CDR3, the DNA is TGTGCCAGCAGGGAGGGGTGGGACAGCGCCTACGAGCAGTACTTC.

DNA for the CDR3: TGTGCCAGCAGCGCAGGAGGGCTAGCGGGCTACGAGCAGTACTTC. Protein product: CASSAGGLAGYEQYF. The chain employs TRBV9 and TRBJ2-7; 8 bases match TRBD2. Germline trimming cut 3 bases from V and 3 bases from J; bases unmatched to any gene: 8. CDR1 SGDLS and CDR2 YYNGEE come from the germline V gene. The CDR3 loop spans 15 amino acids.

This chain uses TRBV28 with TRBJ2-7; a weak D match, TRBD1 (6 bases). Germline V gene data show CDR1 as MDHEN and CDR2 as SYDVKM. This CDR3 comprises 14 residues. The ends were cut back, 7 bases at V and 3 bases at J, with 16 bases in the middle. CDR3 region: CASTSTGFGYEQYF. Written as DNA, the CDR3 is TGTGCCAGCACCTCTACAGGGTTTGGCTACGAGCAGTACTTC.

The chain combines TRBV6-5 with TRBJ2-7; D gene unclear. This CDR3 has 14 amino acids. Trimming cost V 2 bases and J 2 bases, with 10 bases left between them. Germline V gives CDR1 MNHEY, CDR2 SVGAGI. The CDR3 sequence is CASSYGSPTYEQYF. The DNA for the CDR3 is TGTGCCAGCAGTTACGGTAGCCCTACCTACGAGCAGTACTTC.

V usage is TRBV28 and J usage is TRBJ1-4; D is undetermined. The germline V gene encodes CDR1 MDHEN and CDR2 SYDVKM. V gave up 3 bases and J gave up 7 bases, with 9 bases separating them. The CDR3 is made up of 13 amino acids. CDR3 sequence (DNA): TGTGCCAGCAGTTTGACACGGCCTGAAAAACTGTTTTTT. Its protein product is CASSLTRPEKLFF.

The rearrangement joins TRBV19 to TRBJ2-7, with 9 bases matching TRBD2. Trimming took 4 bases from V and 5 from J; bases not matched to a gene: 6. Germline-derived CDR1 and CDR2 are LNHDA and SQIVND (reference sequence). The CDR3 is 14 amino acids. CDR3 nucleotide sequence: TGTGCCAGTAGTAGTAGCGGGAGTGTAAACGAGCAGTACTTC. Amino acid sequence: CASSSSGSVNEQYF.

This chain links TRBV9 with TRBJ2-3, with 10 bases lining up with TRBD2. Losses at the gene ends were 4 bases for V and 3 bases for J; bases not matched to a gene: 2. This CDR3 is 14 amino acids long. Germline-derived CDR1 and CDR2 are SGDLS and YYNGEE. The CDR3 is CASSLGLATDTQYF. Written as DNA, the CDR3 is TGTGCCAGCAGCCTGGGACTAGCGACAGATACGCAGTATTTT. Full variable domain (missing parts from reference TRBV9 and TRBJ2-3): DSGVTQTPKHLITATGQRVTLRCSPRSGDLSVYWYQQSLDQGLQFLIQYYNGEERAKGNILERFSAQQFPDLHSELNLSSLELGDSALYFCASSLGLATDTQYFGPGTRLTVL.

The chain has TRBV6-6 and TRBJ2-3; 7 nucleotides align to TRBD2. The germline CDR1 and CDR2 sequences are MNHNY and SVGAGI (reference sequence). The CDR3 spans 14 residues. Trimming at V came to 2 bases and at J to 5 bases, leaving 4 bases not matched to a gene. The CDR3 protein is CASSYTGGGDTQYF. The CDR3 nucleotides read TGTGCCAGCAGTTACACGGGAGGTGGAGATACGCAGTATTTT.

CDR3 in amino acids: CASSFKWTLLNEKLFF. In DNA, the CDR3 is TGTGCCAGCAGTTTTAAATGGACACTGCTTAATGAAAAACTGTTTTTT. J is TRBJ1-4 and V is TRBV28; D perhaps matches TRBD1 (5 bases). Looked up from germline, CDR1 is MDHEN and CDR2 is SYDVKM. The V gene lost 3 bases and the J gene lost 4 bases, with 15 bases spanning the gap. The CDR3 runs to 16 residues.

A word on this clone: Other DNA sequences in the same sample also yield this CDR3. This sequence joins TRBV4-2 and TRBJ1-5, with 7 bases aligning to TRBD1. In germline, CDR1 is LGHNA, CDR2 YNFKEQ. The CDR3 extends over 14 amino acids. Trimming removed 4 bases from V and 2 bases from J; junction bases left unmatched: 2. The CDR3 loop is CASSPGQGNQPQHF. The CDR3 coding sequence is TGTGCCAGCAGCCCAGGACAGGGCAATCAGCCCCAGCATTTT.

The gene calls are TRBV19 and TRBJ1-1; TRBD1 aligns across 7 bases. The CDR3 loop spans 13 amino acids. Germline CDR1 and CDR2: LNHDA and SQIVND (reference sequence). V was pared by 8 bases and J by 2 bases, with 5 bases of the junction left unmatched. The CDR3 protein is CASAGTANTEAFF. The CDR3, as DNA: TGTGCCAGTGCCGGGACAGCAAACACTGAAGCTTTCTTT.

In nucleotides, the CDR3 is TGCGCCAGCAGCACCTCCGGGACAGAGACCTACGAGCAGTACTTC. It translates to CASSTSGTETYEQYF. This chain links TRBV5-1 with TRBJ2-7, with 7 bases that match TRBD1. Germline loops: CDR1 SGHRS, CDR2 YFSETQ. The CDR3 is 15 amino acids. The V gene end was trimmed by 4 bases and the J gene end by 2 bases; junction bases not matched to a gene: 9.

The gene calls are TRBV7-9 and TRBJ1-1; 8 bases agree with TRBD1. The CDR3 totals 15 residues. Losses at the gene ends were 5 bases for V and 4 bases for J; bases not matched to a gene: 9. CDR1 and CDR2 (germline): SEHNR, FQNEAQ (reference sequence). CDR3 bases: TGTGCCAGCAGCCTCTTGGGACAGGTGAGCACTGAAGCTTTCTTT. Its translation: CASSLLGQVSTEAFF.